Reported below is one T cell receptor (beta chain). Its antigen is currently unknown. This specimen belongs to a study of cytomegalovirus exposure and HLA in healthy donors. Overall study results and limits: Indistinguishable V segments, including TRBV6-2 and TRBV6-3, were excluded.

PCR employed 60 Vbeta and 13 Jbeta primers. Only in-frame clones appear in the TCRdb table, and some are missing; sequencing was by immunoSEQ multiplex PCR. Of roughly 150,000 clones in the sample, approximately 80% were seen once. This CDR3 spans 12 amino acids. Germline V lookup: CDR1 SGHTA, CDR2 FQGNSA. After removal of 7 bases from V and 4 bases from J, the junction contained 3 bases not matched to a gene. Input material: PBMCs. This chain links TRBV7-2 with TRBJ1-2; 7 bases are shared with TRBD1. The TCR sequence derives from a man in his forties or fifties in good health and CMV-seronegative. CDR3 protein: CASTGQFYGYTF. The CDR3 nucleotides are TGTGCCAGCACGGGACAGTTCTATGGCTACACCTTC.